The TCR beta chain under discussion was sequenced for a study of T cell responses to AZD1222 COVID-19 vaccine. Whole-study results and caveats: Baseline serology detected seropositivity in only five to seven AZD1222 recipients. There were mostly white British donors and more females than males, and clonal diversity was possibly underestimated. Unmutated variant regions are reportedly targeted by nearly half of spike-specific TCRs.

The CDR3 loop spans 14 amino acids. Per the germline V gene, CDR1 is SGHDT and CDR2 is YYEEEE. Trimming removed 5 bases from V and 4 bases from J; junction bases left unmatched: 6. Notes on this clone: Its antigen is unidentified.

Some clones are missing from TCRdb's copy, which holds only in-frame ones; the method was immunoSEQ multiplex PCR. This table holds 100,000 or so clones, around 87% found once. Timing groups of about 4 and about 12 weeks for second doses were pooled. The rearrangement links TRBV5-6 to TRBJ2-1; TRBD2 agrees at 7 bases. Sequenced here: peripheral blood, sampled 28 days after the second AZD1222 dose. The clonotype originates from an adult who received the AZD1222 COVID-19 vaccine. CDR3 coding DNA: TGTGCCAGCAGACCCGCTAGCGGTTACAATGAGCAGTTCTTC. Translation gives CASRPASGYNEQFF.